The sequence of this TCR beta chain was determined in a study of blood T cell repertoires in COVID-19 (dated by TCRdb to 2019 to 2021). Broadly, across the study: Samples from collaborators originated in the United States, Italy and Spain and spanned both the acute and convalescent phases of COVID-19. Subjects who had been exposed to COVID-19, were actively infected with it, or had recovered from it provided the deeply sampled blood TCRbeta repertoires that made up the dataset. Nearly every sample came with metadata listing a de-identified subject ID, COVID-19 status, age in years and sex. HLA class I and class II types, where available, came from metadata supplied by the sample provider rather than from assay-based typing. The repertoires were released in a freely available public database intended as a resource for research on the immune response to SARS-CoV-2. The samples were drawn from two sources: the first 160 participants of the ongoing ImmuneRACE study, and 1,000 to 1,500 subjects contributed by 6 global collaborators. The prospective study material was composed of cDNA or gDNA derived from T cells, B-cell-depleted T cells, or PBMCs.

General study outcomes and caveats: The amount of clinical and demographic metadata varied by source and participant and was provided uncurated.

The immunoSEQ Assay, a bias-controlled multiplex PCR, was used to amplify TCRbeta CDR3 regions from genomic DNA. The published analysis was carried out like this. Nucleated cell counts per sample were estimated from amplification of reference gene primers within the assay. Sequence reads were collapsed and filtered to measure the absolute abundance of every unique TCRbeta CDR3 rearrangement. For each sample, productive Simpson clonality was calculated by taking the square root of Simpson's diversity index across productive rearrangements. Not all clones reach the TCRdb copy of this immuneACCESS table, which keeps in-frame sequences only. Checked studies attribute under half of the gap to unresolved V genes and leave the rest unexplained. The DNA gave D and trimming, while V, J and clone size come from that table. The sample data list around 190,000 clones, and 82% of these were observed just once. Less than 9.5% of the sample belongs to the ten largest clones.

On this clone itself: Its antigen is still unknown. Base qualities are missing; no much larger clone stands one base away.

In Seattle, one collaborating source enrolled patients while the infection was active and tracked those patients longitudinally over the course of disease. The collaborating institutions used their own protocols to collect whole blood in K2EDTA tubes. For TCRbeta analysis, collaborator samples were shipped as frozen whole blood, as isolated PBMCs, or as DNA extracted from either sample type. The sequenced sample was peripheral blood. This clonotype was obtained from a woman aged 55 to 70 with COVID-19, enrolled during active disease.

The DNA sequence is as follows: TGTGCCAGCAGCCAAGTAATTAGGACTAGCGGGAGCACAGATACGCAGTATTTT. This is translated as CASSQVIRTSGSTDTQYF. The rearranged segments are TRBV3-1 (or the pseudogene TRBV3-2) and TRBJ2-3; 11 middle bases align to TRBD2. From V the trimming removes 1 base and from J it removes 0 bases, while the gene matches leave 6 bases of the junction unaccounted for. The CDR3 measures 18 amino acids from cysteine to phenylalanine. Only CDR3 DNA is held: 54 bases, read in frame from base 1. CDR1 LGHDT and CDR2 YNNKEL are derived from the germline V gene (reference sequence).